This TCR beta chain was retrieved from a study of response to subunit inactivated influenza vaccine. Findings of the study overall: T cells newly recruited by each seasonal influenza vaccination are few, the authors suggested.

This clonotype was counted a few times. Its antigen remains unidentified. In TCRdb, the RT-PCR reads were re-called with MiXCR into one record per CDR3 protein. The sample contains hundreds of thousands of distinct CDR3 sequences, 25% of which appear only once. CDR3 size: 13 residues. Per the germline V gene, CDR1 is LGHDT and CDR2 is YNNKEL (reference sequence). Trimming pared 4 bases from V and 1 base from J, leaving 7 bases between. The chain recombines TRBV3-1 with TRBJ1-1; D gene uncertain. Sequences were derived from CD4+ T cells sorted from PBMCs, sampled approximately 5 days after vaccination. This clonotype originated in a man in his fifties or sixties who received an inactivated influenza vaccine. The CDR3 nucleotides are TGTGCCAGCAGCCCCGGCAAGAACACTGAAGCTTTCTTT. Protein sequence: CASSPGKNTEAFF.